This T cell receptor beta chain stems from a study of blood T cell repertoires in COVID-19. V was clipped by 8 bases and J by 0 bases, with 14 bases between them. This CDR3 has 15 residues. Germline V gives CDR1 ENHRY, CDR2 SYGVKD. Clones were read by immunoSEQ multiplex PCR, and TCRdb kept only the in-frame ones, dropping some. The profile shows approximately 150,000 clones, 75% to 90% of them singletons. The clonotype comes from a man older than 75 with acute or convalescent COVID-19. Material for sequencing was peripheral blood. This rearrangement joins TRBV10-3 to TRBJ1-3, with D tentatively TRBD1 (5 bases). The CDR3 protein is CAIATGALSGNTIYF. CDR3 in DNA: TGTGCCATCGCCACAGGCGCTCTCTCTGGAAACACCATATATTTT.